A single sample is the source of the 27 T cell receptor beta chains below, sequenced in a study of blood T cell repertoires in COVID-19. Measured with immunoSEQ multiplex PCR; TCRdb has only the in-frame clones, and not every one. This sample has around 26,000 clones, with about 81% found just once. Specimen: peripheral blood. Source of these receptors: a woman aged 70 to 79 with COVID-19, enrolled during active disease.

This clone turned up a few times. The rearrangement links TRBV6-6 to TRBJ1-6; D gene uncertain. Per germline, CDR1 MNHNY and CDR2 SVGAGI (reference sequence). CDR3 length: 13 amino acids. V was cut by 2 bases and J by 12 bases, with 11 bases left in between. The CDR3 bases are TGTGCCAGCAGTTACGGTGGAGGGCAACCCCTCCACTTT. Residues: CASSYGGGQPLHF.

The chain recombines TRBV7-2 with TRBJ1-1; D gene unclear. Germline assignment: CDR1 SGHTA and CDR2 FQGNSA. The V gene lost 0 bases and the J gene lost 7 bases, with 9 bases spanning the gap. CDR3 length: 13 amino acids. The CDR3 DNA follows: TGTGCCAGCAGCTTAGCCCGCCAGGTTGAAGCTTTCTTT. Its translation: CASSLARQVEAFF.

The chain carries TRBV6-5 and TRBJ1-1; TRBD1 matches at 8 bases. The CDR3 runs 13 residues. The V and J ends lost 6 bases and 5 bases, in that order; junction bases with no gene match: 5. The germline gives CDR1 MNHEY, CDR2 SVGAGI. In DNA form, the CDR3 reads TGTGCCAGCAGAGGACAGGGTGGGACTGAAGCTTTCTTT. Translating it yields CASRGQGGTEAFF.

This sequence joins TRBV5-1 and TRBJ2-7; 9 positions agree with TRBD1. The germline CDR1 and CDR2 sequences are SGHRS and YFSETQ. Trimming cost V 0 bases and J 4 bases; bases outside gene matches: 2. The CDR3 loop spans 14 amino acids. CDR3 in amino acids: CASSLGQGVYEQYF. DNA of the CDR3: TGCGCCAGCAGCTTGGGACAGGGGGTATACGAGCAGTACTTC.

The V call is TRBV7-9, the J call TRBJ1-1; D gene uncertain. This CDR3 contains 15 residues. CDR1 and CDR2 from the germline V gene are SEHNR and FQNEAQ (reference sequence). The V end was cut by 1 base, the J end by 1 base, with 10 bases between. Here the CDR3 DNA reads TGTGCCAGCAGCTTAGGAGGGTTCGAGAACACTGAAGCTTTCTTT. Protein sequence: CASSLGGFENTEAFF.

The chain links TRBV10-3 to TRBJ2-3, with a possible D match to TRBD2 (7 bases). The CDR3 covers 15 residues. CDR1 and CDR2 from the germline V gene are ENHRY and SYGVKD. Trimming pared 6 bases from V and 1 base from J, leaving 14 bases between. CDR3 coding DNA: TGTGCCATCAGCAGGGGAGGGGTGGGCACAGATACGCAGTATTTT. As protein: CAISRGGVGTDTQYF.

This chain connects TRBV25-1 to TRBJ1-2; no definite D call. V shed 1 base and J shed 8 bases, with 11 bases lying between them. The CDR3 runs to 13 residues. In germline, CDR1 is MGHDK, CDR2 SYGVNS. The DNA for the CDR3 is TGTGCCAGCAGTGAATCCTTCAGGATGGGCTACACCTTC. Protein: CASSESFRMGYTF.

This chain uses TRBV11-3 with TRBJ2-1; 9 nucleotides agree with TRBD2. Germline trimming cut 3 bases from V and 7 bases from J; bases unmatched to any gene: 10. In germline, CDR1 is SGHNT, CDR2 YENEEA. This CDR3 has 16 amino acids. CDR3 sequence reads: CASSFPRRGRANEQFF. The CDR3 DNA is TGTGCCAGCAGCTTTCCCCGGCGCGGGAGGGCGAATGAGCAGTTCTTC.

The rearrangement uses TRBV5-4 and TRBJ1-2; D is possibly TRBD1 (5 bases). Trimming took off 0 bases at V and 7 bases at J, with 10 bases between the two ends. The germline V gene encodes CDR1 SGHNT and CDR2 YYREEE (reference sequence). CDR3 length: 13 amino acids. CDR3 nucleotide sequence: TGTGCCAGCAGCTTGGAAGGGGTGGGTGGCTACACCTTC. This encodes CASSLEGVGGYTF.

This chain uses TRBV5-4 with TRBJ2-3, with 9 bases matching TRBD2. The CDR3 extends over 14 amino acids. V lost 4 bases to trimming and J lost 6 bases; unmatched junction nucleotides: 6. Germline V gene sequence: CDR1 SGHNT, CDR2 YYREEE (reference sequence). CDR3 DNA sequence: TGTGCCAGCAGCCAGGGACTAGCCAGTGATACGCAGTATTTT. The encoded protein is CASSQGLASDTQYF. Combining the CDR3 with reference TRBV5-4 and TRBJ2-3 gives the whole variable domain ETGVTQSPTHLIKTRGQQVTLRCSSQSGHNTVSWYQQALGQGPQFIFQYYREEENGRGNFPPRFSGLQFPNYSSELNVNALELDDSALYLCASSQGLASDTQYFGPGTRLTVL.

This clone has just a few counts. V and J are TRBV27 and TRBJ1-5, with D unresolved. V lost 1 base, J lost 6 bases, and 7 bases lay in between. CDR3 length: 13 amino acids. Germline lookup yields CDR1 MNHEY and CDR2 SMNVEV (reference sequence). CDR3 region: CASSLYSRQPQHF. CDR3 in DNA: TGTGCCAGCAGTTTATACAGTCGTCAGCCCCAGCATTTT.

CDR3 sequence: CASSSYSTGELFF. The CDR3, as DNA: TGTGCCAGCAGCTCGTATTCGACCGGGGAGCTGTTTTTT. The V and J genes are TRBV7-7 and TRBJ2-2; unclear D gene. From germline, CDR1 is SSHAT and CDR2 FNYEAQ (reference sequence). Trimming removed 4 bases from V and 5 bases from J, with 8 bases in between. The CDR3 runs 13 residues.

V and J are TRBV19 and TRBJ1-6; D is unresolved. Trimming cost V 1 base and J 7 bases, with 11 bases left between them. The CDR3 sequence is 15 residues long. Germline-derived CDR1 and CDR2 are LNHDA and SQIVND (reference sequence). CDR3 DNA sequence: TGTGCCAGTAGTATAGTCGCGGATAGGAATTCACCCCTCCACTTT. It is translated as CASSIVADRNSPLHF. Filled out from reference TRBV19 and TRBJ1-6, the complete variable domain reads DGGITQSPKYLFRKEGQNVTLSCEQNLNHDAMYWYRQDPGQGLRLIYYSQIVNDFQKGDIAEGYSVSREKKESFPLTVTSAQKNPTAFYLCASSIVADRNSPLHFGNGTRLTVT.

The genes are TRBV7-2 and TRBJ1-1; a possible D gene is TRBD1 (5 bases). Germline CDR1 reads SGHTA; CDR2 reads FQGNSA. V lost 6 bases and J 11 bases, leaving 13 bases between the germline ends. The CDR3 totals 11 residues. The CDR3 loop reads CASRSPKGAFF. CDR3 DNA sequence: TGTGCCAGCAGGTCCCCAAAGGGGGCTTTCTTT.

J is TRBJ1-2 and V is TRBV19, with D tentatively TRBD1 (6 bases). V was shortened by 3 bases and J by 7 bases, with 15 bases between the two germline ends. The CDR3 covers 14 residues. CDR1 and CDR2 (germline): LNHDA, SQIVND (reference sequence). The CDR3 DNA sequence: TGTGCCAGTAGTATGCGGACAGTCTTTGGTGGCTACACCTTC. Its protein product is CASSMRTVFGGYTF.

CDR3 sequence reads: CASSLSGTSDTDTQYF. The DNA of the CDR3 is TGTGCCAGCAGCTTATCAGGGACTAGCGACACAGATACGCAGTATTTT. The J gene is TRBJ2-3, the V gene TRBV7-2; the match to TRBD2 covers 10 bases. The CDR3 spans 16 residues. V was pared by 2 bases and J by 2 bases, with 4 bases of the junction left unmatched. The germline gives CDR1 SGHTA, CDR2 FQGNSA.

The V and J genes are TRBV6-2 or TRBV6-3 and TRBJ2-3; tentative D call: TRBD2 (5 bases). Trimming took 2 bases from V and 4 from J, leaving 19 bases between them. There are 17 residues in the CDR3. CDR1 MNHEY and CDR2 SVGEGT come from the germline V gene. The CDR3 sequence: CASSYNAGAGAADTQYF. The CDR3 DNA reads TGTGCCAGCAGTTACAATGCGGGCGCGGGCGCCGCAGATACGCAGTATTTT.

This chain connects TRBV19 to TRBJ1-2, with D possibly being TRBD1 (6 bases). Trimming removed 0 bases at V and 4 bases at J, with 6 bases between. CDR3 length equals 13 residues. Germline CDR1 and CDR2: LNHDA and SQIVND (reference sequence). The CDR3 reads CASSIEDSYGYTF. For the CDR3, the DNA is TGTGCCAGTAGTATAGAGGACAGCTATGGCTACACCTTC.

The chain carries TRBV5-1 and TRBJ2-3; 9 bases map to TRBD1. With V trimmed by 4 bases and J by 1 base, 4 bases remained unmatched. This CDR3 contains 15 residues. CDR1 and CDR2 from the germline V gene are SGHRS and YFSETQ. CDR3 region: CASSRDRVGTDTQYF. CDR3 in DNA: TGCGCCAGCAGCCGGGACAGGGTTGGCACAGATACGCAGTATTTT.

This clone was found a few times. The V and J genes are TRBV3-1 (or the pseudogene TRBV3-2) and TRBJ2-1, with 11 bases aligning to TRBD2. From germline, CDR1 is LGHDT and CDR2 YNNKEL (reference sequence). V shed 8 bases and J 5 bases; nucleotides not matched to a gene: 5. CDR3 length equals 14 residues. The CDR3 protein is CASGRLAGNNEQFF. In DNA form, the CDR3 reads TGTGCCAGCGGCCGACTAGCGGGGAACAATGAGCAGTTCTTC.

V is TRBV11-3 and J is TRBJ2-1; a weak D match, TRBD1 (5 bases). CDR3 length: 15 amino acids. Germline CDR1 SGHNT, CDR2 YENEEA. V was shortened by 2 bases and J by 2 bases, with 10 bases between the two germline ends. CDR3 bases: TGTGCCAGCAGCTTACAAGAGACAGCCTACAATGAGCAGTTCTTC. Protein sequence: CASSLQETAYNEQFF.

The chain combines TRBV7-8 with TRBJ2-7; TRBD2 matches 11 bases. Per germline, CDR1 SGHVS and CDR2 FQNEAQ. The CDR3 covers 19 residues. With 4 bases clipped from V and 4 bases from J, the junction kept 18 bases outside the gene matches. The chain's CDR3 is CASSSDPTKTSGVKYEQYF. Written as DNA, the CDR3 is TGTGCCAGCAGCTCCGACCCAACGAAGACTAGCGGGGTTAAGTACGAGCAGTACTTC.

This clone came up once. In DNA form, the CDR3 reads TGTGCCAGCAGCCAAGGGGGCGGGGGGGCATCAGATACGCAGTATTTT. This sequence encodes CASSQGGGGASDTQYF. The chain joins TRBV4-2 to TRBJ2-3; 9 bases agree with TRBD2. The CDR3 is made up of 16 amino acids. Germline-derived CDR1 and CDR2 are LGHNA and YNFKEQ. Losses at the gene ends were 1 base for V and 4 bases for J; bases not matched to a gene: 6.

As DNA, the CDR3 is TGTGCCAGCAGCCCGGACAGGGGACAAGGCTACACCTTC. This sequence encodes CASSPDRGQGYTF. This sequence joins TRBV11-2 and TRBJ1-2, with 9 bases identical to TRBD1. The germline CDR1 and CDR2 sequences are SGHAT and FQNNGV. V dropped 5 bases and J dropped 8; count of bases not matched to a gene: 6. This CDR3 has 13 residues.

The chain couples TRBV18 to TRBJ2-1, with TRBD2 matching over 11 bases. The germline V gene has CDR1 KGHSH and CDR2 LQKENI. V lost 3 bases, J lost 6 bases, and 7 bases stayed unmatched. The CDR3 consists of 16 residues. The chain's CDR3 is CASSPSGTSGGNEQFF. In nucleotides, the CDR3 is TGTGCCAGCTCACCCTCAGGCACTAGCGGGGGCAATGAGCAGTTCTTC.

The chain recombines TRBV3-1 (or the pseudogene TRBV3-2) with TRBJ2-5; TRBD2 matches at 7 bases. With V trimmed by 8 bases and J by 7 bases, 22 bases remained unmatched. Germline-derived CDR1 and CDR2 are LGHDT and YNNKEL (reference sequence). The CDR3 totals 17 residues. CDR3 nucleotides: TGTGCCAGCCTTCCCACACTAGGACTGGGGGGGTTTTCGACCCAGTACTTC. It codes for CASLPTLGLGGFSTQYF.

This clone was seen a few times. The chain's CDR3 is CASSLTLATDGYTF. For the CDR3, the DNA is TGTGCCAGCAGCTTAACCCTTGCTACCGATGGCTACACCTTC. The chain couples TRBV7-9 to TRBJ1-2; D gene unclear. The CDR3 is 14 amino acids. The V gene lost 2 bases and the J gene lost 6 bases, with 13 bases spanning the gap. CDR1 is SEHNR, CDR2 FQNEAQ, per germline (reference sequence).